This T cell receptor beta chain was obtained from a study of T-cell reconstitution after alpha-beta-depleted transplantation in children. General study points: Where alpha-beta T cells came from about two months after transplant was reportedly several hundred expanded graft clones. The origin of high day-60 TCRbeta diversity in some patients lay in surviving recipient T cells and thymic progenitors. T-cell numbers and diversity one year post-transplant derived largely from freshly generated T cells.

This clonotype was seen only a few times. Its antigen is not identified. The CDR3 contains 12 residues. Germline CDR1 reads DFQATT; CDR2 reads SNEGSKA (reference sequence). V shed 0 bases and J 7 bases; nucleotides not matched to a gene: 3. Library preparation (for TCRbeta) was performed with unique molecular identifiers. A single record per CDR3 protein comes from TCRdb applying MiXCR to the PCR reads. This sample yields 250,000 to 300,000 distinct CDR3 sequences, of which 10% are seen a single time; less than 9% belongs to the top ten. The chain has TRBV20-1 and TRBJ2-7; 7 positions match TRBD2. This clonotype was sampled from a boy under two years old with acute myeloid leukemia, due to receive a stem cell transplant. This specimen was PBMCs, taken before TCRalphabeta/CD19-depleted stem cell transplant. The CDR3 loop reads CSARDPGGEQYF. Written as DNA, the CDR3 is TGCAGTGCTAGAGATCCGGGGGGAGAGCAGTACTTC.